This T cell receptor beta chain derives from a study of shared clonotypes between healthy human individuals. About the study: The donors, two women and a few men, were aged 18 to 49. Three plates each covered CD4 naive and memory; CD8 naive two, CD8 memory one. Study observations and caveats: Naive subsets, compared against memory subsets, generally had larger estimated richness values.

In the authors' workflow: From ImmunoSEQ came sequences covering only the junction and carrying no quality scores, so filtering differed. Produced via immunoSEQ multiplex PCR; TCRdb's table is partial and in-frame only. V and J calls and clone size are given by that table; D and trimming were obtained from the DNA. The sample lists about 870,000 clones, approximately 92% seen once, with less than 25% in the top ten. CD45RO-negative CD8 cells positively selected for CCR7 made up the naive population, which excluded terminally differentiated effector memory CD45RA+ cells. Trimming removed 6 bases from V and 1 base from J, with 16 bases in between. Germline loops: CDR1 LNHDA, CDR2 SQIVND (reference sequence). This CDR3 is 15 amino acids long. On this clone: Its specificity is not known.

The sequence was collected from a man younger than 45 in good health. The sample consisted of naive CD8+ T cells sorted from blood. The chain carries TRBV19 and TRBJ2-7; D is perhaps TRBD1 or TRBD2 (5 bases each). The CDR3 DNA follows: TGTGCCAGTAGACTCCGGGACGGCGGTTCCTACGAGCAGTACTTC. This encodes CASRLRDGGSYEQYF.